The 9 T cell receptor beta chains listed next were all sequenced from one sample in a study of T cell clonotyping in hematopoietic cell transplantation. The table came from immunoSEQ multiplex PCR; TCRdb's copy has only in-frame clones and leaves some out. The sample includes approximately 70,000 clones, roughly 93% of them seen just once. Material for sequencing was peripheral blood mononuclear cells. Source of these receptors: a middle-aged man in good health. Some clones in this sample may be carry-over from other donors' samples.

J is TRBJ1-1 and V is TRBV7-9, with a weak D call TRBD1 (5 bases). Germline V gene sequence: CDR1 SEHNR, CDR2 FQNEAQ (reference sequence). The germline V and J ends were trimmed by 4 bases and 2 bases, with 14 bases remaining between them. The CDR3 has 15 amino acids. CDR3 DNA: TGTGCCAGCAGCTCTTGGGGCCGGGAAAACACTGAAGCTTTCTTT. It translates to CASSSWGRENTEAFF.

This clone was recorded only once. The V call is TRBV15, the J call TRBJ2-7, with D uncertain. The CDR3 is 16 residues long. Looked up from germline, CDR1 is LNHNV and CDR2 is YYDKDF (reference sequence). V was cut by 2 bases and J by 0 bases, with 14 bases left in between. This chain's CDR3 is CATSRPSMPGSYEQYF. In nucleotides, the CDR3 is TGTGCCACCAGCAGACCTTCGATGCCAGGCTCCTACGAGCAGTACTTC.

The rearrangement uses TRBV15 and TRBJ1-2, with D possibly TRBD1 on 6 matching bases. CDR1 is LNHNV and CDR2 is YYDKDF in the germline V gene (reference sequence). This CDR3 has 15 residues. V was pared by 1 base and J by 7 bases, with 16 bases between. DNA for the CDR3: TGTGCCACCAGCAGAGGGGACACTGAGCAACGTGGCTACACCTTC. It encodes CATSRGDTEQRGYTF.

The rearrangement joins TRBV2 to TRBJ2-2; 11 bases align to TRBD2. This CDR3 is 15 amino acids long. Losses at the gene ends were 7 bases for V and 5 bases for J; bases not matched to a gene: 6. The V gene's germline CDR1 is SNHLY and CDR2 FYNNEI. DNA for the CDR3: TGTGCCAGCATGAAGACTAGCGGGGTAACCGGGGAGCTGTTTTTT. This codes for CASMKTSGVTGELFF.

This clone was seen just once. The rearrangement uses TRBV4-1 and TRBJ2-7; 7 bases map to TRBD2. The CDR3 contains 14 residues. V lost 1 base to trimming and J lost 2 bases; unmatched junction nucleotides: 2. Germline V gene lookup returns CDR1 MGHRA and CDR2 YSYEKL. CDR3 loop: CASSQVAGAYEQYF. The CDR3 DNA follows: TGCGCCAGCAGCCAAGTTGCGGGAGCCTACGAGCAGTACTTC.

The chain recombines TRBV27 with TRBJ2-1; 9 nucleotides line up with TRBD1. The CDR3 consists of 14 residues. In germline, CDR1 is MNHEY, CDR2 SMNVEV (reference sequence). After removal of 4 bases from V and 8 bases from J, the junction contained 6 bases not matched to a gene. CDR3 in DNA: TGTGCCAGCAGTTCCGATACAGGGGGCCATGAGCAGTTCTTC. Translated: CASSSDTGGHEQFF.

The rearrangement joins TRBV5-1 to TRBJ2-7; 7 nucleotides match TRBD1. Germline trimming cut 1 base from V and 3 bases from J; bases unmatched to any gene: 13. There are 17 residues in the CDR3. Germline V gene lookup returns CDR1 SGHRS and CDR2 YFSETQ. The CDR3 here is CASSLTSSRTGFYEQYF. In DNA form, the CDR3 reads TGCGCCAGCAGCTTGACCTCGAGTCGGACAGGATTCTACGAGCAGTACTTC.

V usage is TRBV29-1 and J usage is TRBJ2-7; 8 bases align to TRBD1. The germline V gene has CDR1 SQVTM and CDR2 ANQGSEA. The CDR3 spans 12 residues. V dropped 6 bases and J dropped 2; count of bases not matched to a gene: 3. The CDR3 spells CSVEGQAYEQYF. The CDR3 DNA reads TGCAGCGTGGAGGGACAGGCCTACGAGCAGTACTTC.

The chain links TRBV29-1 to TRBJ2-5, with D unclear. CDR3 size: 13 residues. The V end lost 3 bases, the J end lost 2 bases, and 10 bases lay between the germline ends. Per germline, CDR1 SQVTM and CDR2 ANQGSEA. This CDR3 reads CSVDGVVQETQYF. DNA for the CDR3: TGCAGCGTTGATGGGGTTGTACAAGAGACCCAGTACTTC. The variable domain in full, with the rest retrieved from reference TRBV29-1 and TRBJ2-5, is SAVISQKPSRDICQRGTSLTIQCQVDSQVTMMFWYRQQPGQSLTLIATANQGSEATYESGFVIDKFPISRPNLTFSTLTVSNMSPEDSSIYLCSVDGVVQETQYFGPGTRLLVL.